This passage covers 28 T cell receptor beta chains from one sample sequenced in a study of PD-1 blockade in classical Hodgkin lymphoma. Assay used: immunoSEQ multiplex PCR; TCRdb lists only in-frame clones, some missing. The table has around 25,000 clones, over 55% seen once; the top ten hold 3.5% to 4.5%. Time point meaning: cycle 4 day 1 (C4D1), after about 6 weeks of nivolumab. Patients all relapsed after autologous stem cell transplantation, and there was variation in brentuximab vedotin exposure. This material consisted of peripheral blood mononuclear cells (PBMCs), taken before the fourth cycle of nivolumab. All receptors come from a human donor with classical Hodgkin lymphoma.

J is TRBJ1-5 and V is TRBV2; no reliable D call. Per the germline V gene, CDR1 is SNHLY and CDR2 is FYNNEI. The V gene lost 5 bases and the J gene lost 6 bases, with 11 bases spanning the gap. CDR3 length: 13 amino acids. The CDR3 nucleotides are TGTGCCAGCAGTATCGGTCTAAGTCAGCCCCAGCATTTT. It yields the protein CASSIGLSQPQHF.

V gene TRBV6-1 combines with J gene TRBJ1-4, with D perhaps matching TRBD1 (5 bases). The CDR3 has 15 amino acids. Between the trimmed V and J ends, which lost 4 bases and 7 bases, there was a span of 16 bases. In germline, CDR1 is MNHNS, CDR2 SASEGT. The CDR3: CASSGRDGWSEKLFF. The CDR3 nucleotides read TGTGCCAGCAGTGGACGGGACGGGTGGAGTGAAAAACTGTTTTTT.

J is TRBJ2-5 and V is TRBV29-1; D uncertain. This CDR3 comprises 11 residues. Trimming left V 4 bases short and J 4 bases short, with 7 bases between. Germline CDR1 reads SQVTM; CDR2 reads ANQGSEA. The DNA for the CDR3 is TGCAGCGTTGGCCGTGGAGAGACCCAGTACTTC. It translates to CSVGRGETQYF.

The chain employs TRBV19 and TRBJ1-4; 11 positions match TRBD1. The V and J ends lost 5 bases and 11 bases, in that order; junction bases with no gene match: 16. CDR1 is LNHDA, CDR2 SQIVND, per germline (reference sequence). The CDR3 runs to 17 residues. The CDR3: CASSHLRTGGDRGKLFF. CDR3 DNA sequence: TGTGCCAGTAGTCATCTTCGGACAGGGGGCGACCGGGGCAAACTGTTTTTT.

CDR3 nucleotide sequence: TGTGCCAGCAGTCGCCGGTCGGGGTACGGCTCCTACAATGAGCAGTTCTTC. This codes for CASSRRSGYGSYNEQFF. The V call is TRBV2, the J call TRBJ2-1; possible D gene TRBD2, 5 bases. Trimming pared 5 bases from V and 0 bases from J, leaving 17 bases between. The germline gives CDR1 SNHLY, CDR2 FYNNEI. This CDR3 spans 17 amino acids.

This chain connects TRBV4-1 to TRBJ1-1; D call uncertain. V lost 4 bases, J lost 3 bases, and 18 bases lay in between. Looked up from germline, CDR1 is MGHRA and CDR2 is YSYEKL. The CDR3 totals 16 residues. In DNA form, the CDR3 reads TGCGCCAGCAGCCCGAGCACGGCAGTAAGATACACTGAAGCTTTCTTT. Translation gives CASSPSTAVRYTEAFF.

The chain joins TRBV19 to TRBJ2-7; TRBD1 is a possible D gene (6 bases). V was cut by 10 bases and J by 7 bases, with 23 bases left in between. The germline gives CDR1 LNHDA, CDR2 SQIVND (reference sequence). The CDR3 extends over 14 amino acids. CDR3 sequence reads: CATSSLTGPREQYF. The CDR3, as DNA: TGTGCCACCTCCTCCCTGACAGGTCCGAGAGAGCAGTACTTC.

This chain uses TRBV7-3 with TRBJ2-3; 7 bases are a match to TRBD2. This CDR3 spans 15 amino acids. V dropped 0 bases and J dropped 2; count of bases not matched to a gene: 2. Germline loops: CDR1 SGHTA, CDR2 FQGTGA. In nucleotides, the CDR3 is TGTGCCAGCAGCTTAACCGGGACTACCACAGATACGCAGTATTTT. Translating gives CASSLTGTTTDTQYF.

The gene calls are TRBV7-6 and TRBJ1-6, with TRBD1 identical over 9 bases. The junction had 6 bases not matched to a gene; V was cut back by 5 bases and J by 10 bases. The germline V gene has CDR1 SGHVS and CDR2 FNYEAQ. There are 14 residues in the CDR3. For the CDR3, the DNA is TGTGCCAGCAGCCCCGGGACAGGGTACTCACCCCTCCACTTT. Its translation: CASSPGTGYSPLHF. The whole variable domain, filled in from reference TRBV7-6 and TRBJ1-6, reads GAGVSQSPRYKVTKRGQDVALRCDPISGHVSLYWYRQALGQGPEFLTYFNYEAQQDKSGLPNDRFSAERPEGSISTLTIQRTEQRDSAMYRCASSPGTGYSPLHFGNGTRLTVT.

Turning to this clone: Sequence at one end of the junction differs from germline and may be a read error. The genes are TRBV6-5 and TRBJ1-2, with D maybe TRBD1 (5 bases). The CDR3 is made up of 13 amino acids. Germline CDR1 and CDR2: MNHEY and SVGAGI. The CDR3 reads CASSYSGTRIFAF. In nucleotides, the CDR3 is TGTGCCAGCAGTTACTCCGGGACTAGAATATTCGCCTTC.

The V gene is TRBV6-5, the J gene TRBJ2-3; possibly TRBD2 for D (5 bases). V was shortened by 4 bases and J by 2 bases, with 7 bases between the two germline ends. Germline CDR1 is MNHEY and CDR2 is SVGAGI. CDR3 size: 13 residues. CDR3 protein: CASSLDSTDTQYF. CDR3 DNA: TGTGCCAGCAGTTTGGACTCCACAGATACGCAGTATTTT.

V is TRBV27 and J is TRBJ2-7; the D call may be TRBD1 or TRBD2 (5 bases each). The germline V gene encodes CDR1 MNHEY and CDR2 SMNVEV (reference sequence). CDR3 length equals 14 residues. Trimming removed 5 bases at V and 0 bases at J, with 11 bases between. The CDR3 coding sequence is TGTGCCAGCAGTCTCGGGACCATCTCCTACGAGCAGTACTTC. Translation: CASSLGTISYEQYF.

The rearrangement joins TRBV23-1 to TRBJ2-2, with D unresolved. TRBV23-1 is flagged as an ORF with uncertain function. V was shortened by 0 bases and J by 7 bases, with 12 bases between the two germline ends. This CDR3 contains 15 residues. CDR3 DNA: TGCGCCAGCAGTCAATCGTCCCTTCCCCGCGGGGAGCTGTTTTTT. Residues: CASSQSSLPRGELFF.

The chain couples TRBV19 to TRBJ2-2; 9 bases line up with TRBD2. The CDR3 is 20 residues long. Germline CDR1 and CDR2: LNHDA and SQIVND (reference sequence). V lost 3 bases to trimming and J lost 6 bases; unmatched junction nucleotides: 20. The CDR3 DNA sequence: TGTGCCAGTAGTATCCCCGGAATAGGCGGGGGGGCCGGCCATCCCGGGGAGCTGTTTTTT. This gives the protein CASSIPGIGGGAGHPGELFF.

The rearrangement uses TRBV7-2 and TRBJ2-7; D may be TRBD1 (6 bases). Germline values: CDR1 SGHTA, CDR2 FQGNSA. V lost 3 bases to trimming and J lost 6 bases, with 12 bases between them. The CDR3 length is 13 residues. The CDR3: CASSFEWGLEQYF. Written as DNA, the CDR3 is TGTGCCAGCAGCTTCGAATGGGGGCTCGAGCAGTACTTC.

J is TRBJ2-7 and V is TRBV7-9; no clear D gene. The CDR3 consists of 16 residues. V lost 1 base and J 8 bases, leaving 21 bases between the germline ends. Germline V gene data show CDR1 as SEHNR and CDR2 as FQNEAQ (reference sequence). The CDR3 here is CASSLVVGYLEVQQYF. The CDR3 nucleotides are TGTGCCAGCAGCTTAGTAGTGGGCTATTTGGAAGTTCAGCAGTACTTC.

This clone has only one observation. This chain joins TRBV2 and TRBJ2-1; 10 bases map to TRBD2. CDR3 length equals 15 residues. The germline V gene has CDR1 SNHLY and CDR2 FYNNEI. The V gene end was trimmed by 3 bases and the J gene end by 5 bases; junction bases not matched to a gene: 4. The CDR3 bases are TGTGCCAGCAGTGATGCTAGCGGGGGCAACAATGAGCAGTTCTTC. It translates to CASSDASGGNNEQFF. The variable domain in full, with the rest retrieved from reference TRBV2 and TRBJ2-1, is EPEVTQTPSHQVTQMGQEVILRCVPISNHLYFYWYRQILGQKVEFLVSFYNNEISEKSEIFDDQFSVERPDGSNFTLKIRSTKLEDSAMYFCASSDASGGNNEQFFGPGTRLTVL.

This chain joins TRBV7-2 and TRBJ1-1, with D tentatively TRBD1 (5 bases). The CDR3 loop spans 15 amino acids. Trimming left V 5 bases short and J 4 bases short, with 17 bases between. Per the germline V gene, CDR1 is SGHTA and CDR2 is FQGNSA. CDR3 sequence reads: CASSPGRQSSTEAFF. DNA for the CDR3: TGTGCCAGCAGCCCCGGGAGACAGTCGAGCACTGAAGCTTTCTTT.

The chain links TRBV5-1 to TRBJ2-5; tentatively, D is TRBD1 or TRBD2 (5 bases each). The germline CDR1 and CDR2 sequences are SGHRS and YFSETQ. The CDR3 totals 14 residues. V was clipped by 4 bases and J by 5 bases, with 15 bases between them. The DNA for the CDR3 is TGCGCCAGCAGCAGAAGGGACCAGGGTGAGACCCAGTACTTC. This codes for CASSRRDQGETQYF.

The CDR3 region is CASSYTAFSEQYF. CDR3 coding DNA: TGTGCCAGCAGTTACACGGCCTTTAGCGAGCAGTACTTC. The chain carries TRBV6-5 and TRBJ2-7; unclear D gene. Trimming cost V 2 bases and J 6 bases, with 11 bases left between them. The germline CDR1 and CDR2 sequences are MNHEY and SVGAGI. The CDR3 covers 13 residues.

J is TRBJ1-5 and V is TRBV7-9; TRBD1 is a possible D gene (5 bases). Between the trimmed V and J ends, which lost 3 bases and 8 bases, there was a span of 14 bases. CDR3 length: 14 amino acids. CDR1 is SEHNR, CDR2 FQNEAQ, per germline (reference sequence). CDR3 DNA sequence: TGTGCCAGCAGCTTGGGGAGTCGGGGGGAGCCCCAGCATTTT. It is translated as CASSLGSRGEPQHF. Drawing the rest from reference TRBV7-9 and TRBJ1-5, the complete variable domain is DTGVSQNPRHKITKRGQNVTFRCDPISEHNRLYWYRQTLGQGPEFLTYFQNEAQLEKSRLLSDRFSAERPKGSFSTLEIQRTEQGDSAMYLCASSLGSRGEPQHFGDGTRLSIL.

The chain couples TRBV30 to TRBJ1-5, with TRBD1 matching 8 bases. V dropped 0 bases and J dropped 7; count of bases not matched to a gene: 2. Germline lookup yields CDR1 GTSNPN and CDR2 SVGIG (reference sequence). The CDR3 has 13 residues. CDR3 amino acids: CAWSVQGGQPQHF. The CDR3 bases are TGTGCCTGGAGTGTACAGGGGGGACAGCCCCAGCATTTT.

The chain couples TRBV23-1 to TRBJ2-5; TRBD2 is a possible D gene (5 bases). TRBV23-1 is an ORF; its function is uncertain. The CDR3 loop spans 12 amino acids. With 4 bases removed from V and 5 bases from J, the gap between germline ends came to 8 bases. CDR3 residues: CASSRGAETQYF. As DNA, the CDR3 is TGCGCCAGCAGTCGGGGAGCGGAGACCCAGTACTTC.

This clone occurred a few times. The chain combines TRBV5-1 with TRBJ1-6; no definite D call. V lost 1 base, J lost 7 bases, and 9 bases lay in between. The CDR3 contains 14 residues. The germline gives CDR1 SGHRS, CDR2 YFSETQ. The CDR3 loop is CASSLIDGNSPLHF. The CDR3 DNA reads as TGCGCCAGCAGCTTGATCGACGGGAATTCACCCCTCCACTTT.

The V call is TRBV6-1, the J call TRBJ2-7; 8 bases align to TRBD2. Germline CDR1 MNHNS, CDR2 SASEGT. Trimming cost V 2 bases and J 6 bases; bases outside gene matches: 9. The CDR3 has 15 residues. CDR3 region: CASSESGSGALEQYF. The CDR3 region has the DNA TGTGCCAGCAGTGAAAGTGGTAGCGGGGCCCTCGAGCAGTACTTC.

CDR3 coding DNA: TGTGCCAGCAGCTTAAGCAGCGAGCAGTTCTTC. Residues: CASSLSSEQFF. V usage is TRBV7-9 and J usage is TRBJ2-1; D remains unclear. Germline V CDR1 and CDR2: SEHNR, FQNEAQ (reference sequence). V was trimmed by 2 bases and J by 10 bases, leaving 6 bases between them. This CDR3 is 11 amino acids long.

The chain couples TRBV28 to TRBJ2-4; TRBD1 agrees at 10 bases. Trimming took 6 bases from V and 8 from J; bases not matched to a gene: 10. Germline V gene data show CDR1 as MDHEN and CDR2 as SYDVKM. This CDR3 contains 15 residues. The DNA for the CDR3 is TGTGCCAGCAGCTTCGGACAGGGGGGTCGGGACATTCAGTACTTC. Translation: CASSFGQGGRDIQYF.

The rearrangement links TRBV5-8 to TRBJ2-2; tentatively, D is TRBD1 (6 bases). CDR1 is SGHTS and CDR2 is YDEGEE in the germline V gene. V was pared by 4 bases and J by 6 bases, with 13 bases between. The CDR3 is 14 amino acids. CDR3 bases: TGTGCCAGCAGCCCCACAGGGACCCCCGGGGAGCTGTTTTTT. Its translation: CASSPTGTPGELFF. The whole variable domain, remainder taken from reference TRBV5-8 and TRBJ2-2, is EAGVTQSPTHLIKTRGQQATLRCSPISGHTSVYWYQQALGLGLQFLLWYDEGEERNRGNFPPRFSGRQFPNYSSELNVNALELEDSALYLCASSPTGTPGELFFGEGSRLTVL.